This T cell receptor (beta chain) was identified in a study of blood T cell repertoires in COVID-19. Per the original methods: Estimation of nucleated cell counts relied on the amplification of reference gene primers. The data were produced by immunoSEQ multiplex PCR, yet TCRdb's version contains in-frame clones alone and is incomplete. From that table come the V and J calls and clone size; the DNA was used to work out D and trimming. The sample consists of 400,000 or so clones, approximately 89% of them appearing once. The sequencing input was PBMCs or T cells enriched from blood (not recorded which). The TCR originated in a man between 40 and 49 years old in a cohort exposed to, infected with or recovered from COVID-19 (not recorded which).

CDR3 protein: CASSVGLRGNSPLHF. The CDR3 coding sequence is TGTGCCAGTAGTGTCGGGCTCAGAGGGAATTCACCCCTCCACTTT. The V gene is TRBV19, the J gene TRBJ1-6, with D unresolved. The V and J ends lost 5 bases and 7 bases respectively, with 15 bases between them. CDR1 is LNHDA, CDR2 SQIVND, per germline (reference sequence). The CDR3 runs to 15 residues.